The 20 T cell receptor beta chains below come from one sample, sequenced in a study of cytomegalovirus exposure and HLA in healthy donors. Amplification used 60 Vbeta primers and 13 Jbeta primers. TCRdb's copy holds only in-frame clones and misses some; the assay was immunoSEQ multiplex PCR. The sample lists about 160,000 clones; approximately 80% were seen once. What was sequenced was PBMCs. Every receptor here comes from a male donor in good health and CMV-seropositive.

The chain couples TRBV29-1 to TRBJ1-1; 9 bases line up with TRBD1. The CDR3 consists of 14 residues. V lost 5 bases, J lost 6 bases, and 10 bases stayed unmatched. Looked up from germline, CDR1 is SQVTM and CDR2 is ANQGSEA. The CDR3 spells CSVTWGQGNAEAFF. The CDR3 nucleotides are TGCAGCGTTACGTGGGGACAGGGTAACGCTGAAGCTTTCTTT.

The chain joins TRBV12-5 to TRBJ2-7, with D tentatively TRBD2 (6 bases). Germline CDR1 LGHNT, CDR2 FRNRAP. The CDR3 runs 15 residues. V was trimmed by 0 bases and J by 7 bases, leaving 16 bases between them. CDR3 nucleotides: TGTGCTAGTGGTTTGGTACTTGGAGGGACCCAAGAGCAGTACTTC. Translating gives CASGLVLGGTQEQYF.

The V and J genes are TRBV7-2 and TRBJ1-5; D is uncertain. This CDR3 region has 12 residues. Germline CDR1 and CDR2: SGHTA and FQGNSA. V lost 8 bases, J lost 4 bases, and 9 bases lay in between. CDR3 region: CASGRMNQPQHF. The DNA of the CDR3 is TGTGCCAGCGGCCGAATGAATCAGCCCCAGCATTTT.

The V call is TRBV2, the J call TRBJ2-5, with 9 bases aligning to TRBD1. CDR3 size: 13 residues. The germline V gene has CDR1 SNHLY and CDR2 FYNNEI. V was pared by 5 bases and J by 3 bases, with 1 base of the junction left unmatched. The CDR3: CASSRDREETQYF. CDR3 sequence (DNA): TGTGCCAGCAGTCGGGACAGGGAAGAGACCCAGTACTTC. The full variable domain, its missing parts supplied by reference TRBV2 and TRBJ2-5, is EPEVTQTPSHQVTQMGQEVILRCVPISNHLYFYWYRQILGQKVEFLVSFYNNEISEKSEIFDDQFSVERPDGSNFTLKIRSTKLEDSAMYFCASSRDREETQYFGPGTRLLVL.

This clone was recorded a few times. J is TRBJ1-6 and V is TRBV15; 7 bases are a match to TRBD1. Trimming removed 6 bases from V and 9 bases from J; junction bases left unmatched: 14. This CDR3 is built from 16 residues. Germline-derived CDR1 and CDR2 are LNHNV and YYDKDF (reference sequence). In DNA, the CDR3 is TGTGCCACCAGTTCCCCTTCGCCAGGGGGTGGTTCACCCCTCCACTTT. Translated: CATSSPSPGGGSPLHF.

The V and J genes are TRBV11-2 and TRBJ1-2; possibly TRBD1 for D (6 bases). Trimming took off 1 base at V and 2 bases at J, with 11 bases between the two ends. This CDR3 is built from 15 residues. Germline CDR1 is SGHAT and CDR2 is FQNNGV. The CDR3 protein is CASSLVVRGNYGYTF. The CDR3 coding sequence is TGTGCCAGCAGCTTAGTGGTCAGGGGCAACTATGGCTACACCTTC. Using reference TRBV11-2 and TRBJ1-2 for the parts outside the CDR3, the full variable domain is EAGVAQSPRYKIIEKRQSVAFWCNPISGHATLYWYQQILGQGPKLLIQFQNNGVVDDSQLPKDRFSAERLKGVDSTLKIQPAKLEDSAVYLCASSLVVRGNYGYTFGSGTRLTVV.

DNA of the CDR3: TGCGCCAGCAGCTTGCAGGGGGGTAGTGGAAACACCATATATTTT. Translation gives CASSLQGGSGNTIYF. The genes are TRBV5-1 and TRBJ1-3, with 7 bases matching TRBD1. The V gene's germline CDR1 is SGHRS and CDR2 YFSETQ. The CDR3 runs to 15 residues. V lost 1 base and J lost 3; bases outside the gene matches: 4.

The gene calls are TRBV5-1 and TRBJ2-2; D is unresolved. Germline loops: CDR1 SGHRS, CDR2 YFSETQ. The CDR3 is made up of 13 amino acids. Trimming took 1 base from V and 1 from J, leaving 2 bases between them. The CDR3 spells CASSLRNTGELFF. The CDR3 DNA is TGCGCCAGCAGCTTGCGGAACACCGGGGAGCTGTTTTTT. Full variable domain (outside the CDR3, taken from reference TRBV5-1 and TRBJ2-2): KAGVTQTPRYLIKTRGQQVTLSCSPISGHRSVSWYQQTPGQGLQFLFEYFSETQRNKGNFPGRFSGRQFSNSRSEMNVSTLELGDSALYLCASSLRNTGELFFGEGSRLTVL.

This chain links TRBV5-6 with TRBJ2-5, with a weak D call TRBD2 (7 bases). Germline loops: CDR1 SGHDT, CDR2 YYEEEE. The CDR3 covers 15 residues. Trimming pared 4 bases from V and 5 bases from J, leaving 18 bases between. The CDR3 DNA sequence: TGTGCCAGCAGCGGGGGGGCGGCGGGAGAGGAGACCCAGTACTTC. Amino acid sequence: CASSGGAAGEETQYF.

The CDR3 DNA is TGTGCCAGCAGCATCTCAGGGGGTGAGCAGTTCTTC. Translation gives CASSISGGEQFF. The rearrangement uses TRBV13 and TRBJ2-1, with 7 bases matching TRBD1. The V gene's germline CDR1 is PRHDT and CDR2 FYEKMQ (reference sequence). V trimming: 5 bases; J trimming: 9 bases; junction bases outside the gene matches: 4. This CDR3 has 12 amino acids. The full variable domain, rest sourced from reference TRBV13 and TRBJ2-1, is AAGVIQSPRHLIKEKRETATLKCYPIPRHDTVYWYQQGPGQDPQFLISFYEKMQSDKGSIPDRFSAQQFSDYHSELNMSSLELGDSALYFCASSISGGEQFFGPGTRLTVL.

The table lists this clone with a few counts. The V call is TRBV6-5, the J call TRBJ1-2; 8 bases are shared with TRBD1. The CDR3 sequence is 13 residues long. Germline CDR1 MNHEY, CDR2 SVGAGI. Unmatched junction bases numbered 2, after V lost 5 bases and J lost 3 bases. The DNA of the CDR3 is TGTGCCAGCAGTCAGGGGGCGGACTATGGCTACACCTTC. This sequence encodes CASSQGADYGYTF.

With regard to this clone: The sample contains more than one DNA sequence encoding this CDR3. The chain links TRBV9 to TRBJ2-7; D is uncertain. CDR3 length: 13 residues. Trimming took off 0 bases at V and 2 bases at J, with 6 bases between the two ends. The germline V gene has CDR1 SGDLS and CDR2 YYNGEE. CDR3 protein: CASSVGTAYEQYF. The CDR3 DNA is TGTGCCAGCAGCGTAGGTACAGCCTACGAGCAGTACTTC.

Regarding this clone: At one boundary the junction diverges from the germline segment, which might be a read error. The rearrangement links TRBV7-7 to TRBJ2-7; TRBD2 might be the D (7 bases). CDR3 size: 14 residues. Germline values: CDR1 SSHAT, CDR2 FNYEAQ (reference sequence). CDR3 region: CASSLGGRGYEQYF. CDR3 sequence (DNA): TGTGCTAGCAGCTTAGGGGGGAGGGGTTACGAGCAGTACTTC.

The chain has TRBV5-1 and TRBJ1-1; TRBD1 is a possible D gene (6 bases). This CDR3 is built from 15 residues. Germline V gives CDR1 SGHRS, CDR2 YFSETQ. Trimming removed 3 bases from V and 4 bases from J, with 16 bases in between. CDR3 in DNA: TGCGCCAGCAGCTCGGACGGTCCCAGGGGCACTGAAGCTTTCTTT. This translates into CASSSDGPRGTEAFF.

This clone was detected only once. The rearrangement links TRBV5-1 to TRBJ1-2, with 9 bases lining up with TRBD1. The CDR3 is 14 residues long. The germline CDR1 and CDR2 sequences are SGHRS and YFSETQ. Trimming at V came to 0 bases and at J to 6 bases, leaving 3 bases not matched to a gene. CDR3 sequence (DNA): TGCGCCAGCAGCTTGGGGGGACAGGGTAATGGCTACACCTTC. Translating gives CASSLGGQGNGYTF. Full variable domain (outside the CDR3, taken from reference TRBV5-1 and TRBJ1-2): KAGVTQTPRYLIKTRGQQVTLSCSPISGHRSVSWYQQTPGQGLQFLFEYFSETQRNKGNFPGRFSGRQFSNSRSEMNVSTLELGDSALYLCASSLGGQGNGYTFGSGTRLTVV.

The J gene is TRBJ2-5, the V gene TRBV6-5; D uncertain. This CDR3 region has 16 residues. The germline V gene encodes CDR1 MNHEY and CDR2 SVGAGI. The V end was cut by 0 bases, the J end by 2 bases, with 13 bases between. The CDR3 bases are TGTGCCAGCAGTTACTCGATCACTCTTGTTCAAGAGACCCAGTACTTC. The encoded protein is CASSYSITLVQETQYF.

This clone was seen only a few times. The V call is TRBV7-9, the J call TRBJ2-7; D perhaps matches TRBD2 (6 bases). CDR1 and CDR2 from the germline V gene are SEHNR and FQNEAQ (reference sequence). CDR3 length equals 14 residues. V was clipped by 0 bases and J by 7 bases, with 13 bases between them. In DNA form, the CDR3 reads TGTGCCAGCAGCTTAGCGCGGGGCAGGGAGGAGCAGTACTTC. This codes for CASSLARGREEQYF.

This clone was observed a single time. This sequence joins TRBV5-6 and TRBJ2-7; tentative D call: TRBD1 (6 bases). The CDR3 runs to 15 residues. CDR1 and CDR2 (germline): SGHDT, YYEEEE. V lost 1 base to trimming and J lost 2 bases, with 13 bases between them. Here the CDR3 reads CASSLRTEAAYEQYF. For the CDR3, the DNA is TGTGCCAGCAGCTTGAGGACAGAGGCGGCCTACGAGCAGTACTTC.

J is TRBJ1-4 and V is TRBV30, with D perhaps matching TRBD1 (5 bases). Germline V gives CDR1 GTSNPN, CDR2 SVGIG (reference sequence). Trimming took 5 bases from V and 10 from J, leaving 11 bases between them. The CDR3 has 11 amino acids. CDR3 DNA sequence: TGTGCCTGGGCTTCGGGGGTAAAACTGTTTTTT. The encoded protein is CAWASGVKLFF. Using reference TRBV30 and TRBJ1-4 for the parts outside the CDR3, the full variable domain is SQTIHQWPATLVQPVGSPLSLECTVEGTSNPNLYWYRQAAGRGLQLLFYSVGIGQISSEVPQNLSASRPQDRQFILSSKKLLLSDSGFYLCAWASGVKLFFGSGTQLSVL.

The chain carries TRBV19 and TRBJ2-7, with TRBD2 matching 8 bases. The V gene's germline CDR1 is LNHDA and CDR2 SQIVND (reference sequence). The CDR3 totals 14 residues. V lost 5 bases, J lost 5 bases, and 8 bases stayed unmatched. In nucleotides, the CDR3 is TGTGCCAGTAGTCTAAAGCGGGAGTTAAACGAGCAGTACTTC. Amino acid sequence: CASSLKRELNEQYF.